These 4 T cell receptor beta chains originate from one sample sequenced in a study of cytomegalovirus exposure and HLA in healthy donors. PCR employed 60 Vbeta and 13 Jbeta primers. Sequencing was performed with immunoSEQ multiplex PCR; in TCRdb, only in-frame clones are kept and a portion is missing. The profile shows more than 80,000 clones, just over 70% of them singletons. The material sequenced was PBMCs. These receptors all stem from a boy younger than 18 in good health and CMV-seronegative.

This clone was seen only once. This CDR3 is CASSGTSGKIYEQFF. CDR3 DNA sequence: TGTGCCAGCAGTGGCACTAGCGGGAAAATCTATGAGCAGTTCTTC. The rearrangement uses TRBV25-1 and TRBJ2-1, with 10 positions matching TRBD2. The CDR3 loop spans 15 amino acids. Germline V lookup: CDR1 MGHDK, CDR2 SYGVNS. The J segment lost 8 bases and the V segment lost 4 bases, leaving 8 bases of the junction unmatched.

The CDR3 sequence: CAILWATNTEAFF. The CDR3 DNA sequence: TGTGCTATACTTTGGGCCACGAACACTGAAGCTTTCTTT. This chain uses TRBV28 with TRBJ1-1; D is unresolved. The CDR3 runs to 13 residues. Germline CDR1 and CDR2: MDHEN and SYDVKM.

The V and J genes are TRBV30 and TRBJ2-1; 8 bases line up with TRBD2. Per germline, CDR1 GTSNPN and CDR2 SVGIG (reference sequence). CDR3 size: 16 residues. After removal of 1 base from V and 0 bases from J, the junction contained 5 bases not matched to a gene. CDR3 in DNA: TGTGCCTGGAGTGGGGCTAGCGGGCACTCCTACAATGAGCAGTTCTTC. Residues: CAWSGASGHSYNEQFF.

The table lists this clone with a few counts. The chain links TRBV30 to TRBJ1-2, with 8 bases identical to TRBD1. The CDR3 covers 16 residues. CDR1 is GTSNPN, CDR2 SVGIG, per germline (reference sequence). The J segment lost 3 bases and the V segment lost 5 bases, leaving 14 bases of the junction unmatched. The CDR3: CAWEGQGGSTDYGYTF. The CDR3, as DNA: TGTGCCTGGGAAGGACAGGGTGGATCGACTGACTATGGCTACACCTTC.